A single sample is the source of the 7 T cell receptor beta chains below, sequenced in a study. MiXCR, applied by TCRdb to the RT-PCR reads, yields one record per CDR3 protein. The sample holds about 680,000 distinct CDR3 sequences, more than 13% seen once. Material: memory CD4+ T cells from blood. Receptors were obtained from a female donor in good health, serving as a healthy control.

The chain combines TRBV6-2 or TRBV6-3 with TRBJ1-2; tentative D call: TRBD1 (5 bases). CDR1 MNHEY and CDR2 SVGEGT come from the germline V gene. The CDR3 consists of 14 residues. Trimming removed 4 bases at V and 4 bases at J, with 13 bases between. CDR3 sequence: CASSSPGTIYGYTF. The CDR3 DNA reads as TGTGCCAGCAGTTCGCCAGGGACGATCTATGGCTACACCTTC.

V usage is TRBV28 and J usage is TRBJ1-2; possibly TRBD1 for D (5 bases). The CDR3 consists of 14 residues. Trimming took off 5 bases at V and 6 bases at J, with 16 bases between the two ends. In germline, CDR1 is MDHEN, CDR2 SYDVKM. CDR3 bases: TGTGCCAGCAGTATAGGGGTGCGGGCTAATGGCTACACCTTC. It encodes CASSIGVRANGYTF.

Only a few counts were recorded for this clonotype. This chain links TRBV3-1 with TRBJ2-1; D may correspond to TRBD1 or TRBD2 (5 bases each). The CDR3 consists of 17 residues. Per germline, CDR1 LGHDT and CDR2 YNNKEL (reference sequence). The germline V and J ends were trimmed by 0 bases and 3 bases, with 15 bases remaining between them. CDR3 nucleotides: TGTGCCAGCAGCCAAGATCGAGGGGACCTATTCTACAATGAGCAGTTCTTC. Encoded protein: CASSQDRGDLFYNEQFF.

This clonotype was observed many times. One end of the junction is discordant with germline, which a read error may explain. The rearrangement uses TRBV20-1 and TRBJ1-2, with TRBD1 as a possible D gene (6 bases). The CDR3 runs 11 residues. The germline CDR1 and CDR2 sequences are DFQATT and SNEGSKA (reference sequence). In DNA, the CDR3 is TGCAGTGCTAGGGTCCAGGGGTTGCTTTATTTC. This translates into CSARVQGLLYF.

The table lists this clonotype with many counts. The CDR3 spells CASSPPEGLGNQPQHF. For the CDR3, the DNA is TGTGCCAGCTCACCACCGGAGGGGTTAGGCAATCAGCCCCAGCATTTT. V gene TRBV18 combines with J gene TRBJ1-5, with D possibly TRBD1 on 5 matching bases. The CDR3 consists of 16 residues. The V end was cut by 0 bases, the J end by 2 bases, with 11 bases between. Germline CDR1 KGHSH, CDR2 LQKENI.

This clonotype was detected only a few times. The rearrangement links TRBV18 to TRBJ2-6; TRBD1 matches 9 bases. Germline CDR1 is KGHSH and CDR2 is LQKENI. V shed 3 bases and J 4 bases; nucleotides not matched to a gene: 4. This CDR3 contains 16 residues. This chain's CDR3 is CASSPGTGTGANVLTF. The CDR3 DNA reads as TGTGCCAGCTCACCCGGGACAGGGACCGGGGCCAACGTCCTGACTTTC.

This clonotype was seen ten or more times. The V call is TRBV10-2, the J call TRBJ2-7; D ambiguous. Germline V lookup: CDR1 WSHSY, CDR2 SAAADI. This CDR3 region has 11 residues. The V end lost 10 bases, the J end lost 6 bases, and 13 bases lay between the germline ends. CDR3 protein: CATTTGVEQYF. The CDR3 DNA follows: TGCGCCACTACGACTGGCGTCGAGCAGTACTTC.